This entry concerns a single T cell receptor (beta chain). Its target is unknown. This sample was taken from a study of blood T cells in healthy people across ages. Study conclusions and caveats: A greater number of naive CD4+ cells and higher diversity distinguished long-lived donors from aged donors. Estimates of total diversity, which came from one million sequenced T cells, were considered to be underestimates.

From germline, CDR1 is DFQATT and CDR2 SNEGSKA (reference sequence). This CDR3 spans 16 amino acids. V was pared by 6 bases and J by 2 bases, with 6 bases of the junction left unmatched. Caucasian individuals from Russia who were healthy and aged 6 to 90 acted as donors. With a J-beta primer mix and a sample-barcoded 5' primer, a second PCR ran 7 to 11 cycles. One entry per CDR3 protein results from TCRdb running MiXCR on the 5' RACE reads. The sample lists 1.5 million to 2 million distinct CDR3 sequences, around half occurring once. The V call is TRBV20-1, the J call TRBJ2-3; 15 nucleotides align to TRBD2. The sequence came from a woman in her 40s in good health. Material: blood. CDR3 sequence: CSALRTSGGVTDTQYF. DNA of the CDR3: TGCAGTGCCCTCCGGACTAGCGGGGGGGTCACAGATACGCAGTATTTT.